This entry lists 31 T cell receptor beta chains sequenced from one sample in a study of T cells after yellow fever vaccination. TCRdb reanalysed the 5' RACE reads using MiXCR and keeps one entry per CDR3 protein. The repertoire holds fewer than 450,000 distinct CDR3 sequences, with roughly 7.5% as singletons. Sequenced here: PBMCs, sampled roughly 46 days after the first yellow fever vaccination. Receptors were obtained from a man aged 18 to 35 who received the YFV17D yellow fever vaccine.

This clonotype was observed at least ten times. The rearrangement links TRBV6-5 to TRBJ2-5; D remains ambiguous. This CDR3 is built from 15 residues. Per germline, CDR1 MNHEY and CDR2 SVGAGI. V was clipped by 0 bases and J by 0 bases, with 8 bases between them. CDR3 in DNA: TGTGCCAGCAGTTACTCGAGAGGATACCAAGAGACCCAGTACTTC. Its translation is CASSYSRGYQETQYF.

This clonotype was observed a handful of times. The V call is TRBV6-4, the J call TRBJ1-4, with TRBD1 as a possible D gene (5 bases). Germline V gives CDR1 MRHNA, CDR2 SNTAGT. V was trimmed by 5 bases and J by 5 bases, leaving 12 bases between them. There are 14 residues in the CDR3. CDR3 DNA sequence: TGTGCCAGCAGTCCGGGACCCTGGAATGAAAAACTGTTTTTT. Protein: CASSPGPWNEKLFF.

A few counts support this clonotype. This sequence joins TRBV7-6 and TRBJ2-7; the D is unclear. V lost 5 bases and J lost 0, with 14 bases in between. Germline V gene data show CDR1 as SGHVS and CDR2 as FNYEAQ. The CDR3 runs 15 residues. CDR3 DNA: TGTGCCAGCAGCCCGAGATGGGCCGGCTCCTACGAGCAGTACTTC. This codes for CASSPRWAGSYEQYF. Drawing the rest from reference TRBV7-6 and TRBJ2-7, the complete variable domain is GAGVSQSPRYKVTKRGQDVALRCDPISGHVSLYWYRQALGQGPEFLTYFNYEAQQDKSGLPNDRFSAERPEGSISTLTIQRTEQRDSAMYRCASSPRWAGSYEQYFGPGTRLTVT.

This clonotype was picked up many times. The chain employs TRBV7-9 and TRBJ2-7; 8 nucleotides align to TRBD1. CDR3 length: 17 amino acids. The ends lost 1 base at V and 2 bases at J; junction bases unmatched: 10. The germline gives CDR1 SEHNR, CDR2 FQNEAQ (reference sequence). For the CDR3, the DNA is TGTGCCAGCAGCTTAGTCCCTATTCGGACAGGGACCTACGAGCAGTACGTC. Translated: CASSLVPIRTGTYEQYV.

This clonotype was seen more than once but under ten times. The chain recombines TRBV5-6 with TRBJ2-7; a weak D match, TRBD1 (7 bases). V was clipped by 4 bases and J by 3 bases, with 14 bases between them. Germline V gene lookup returns CDR1 SGHDT and CDR2 YYEEEE. CDR3 length: 14 residues. CDR3 sequence: CASSDLRGVYEQYV. DNA of the CDR3: TGTGCCAGCAGCGACCTCAGGGGGGTCTACGAGCAGTACGTC.

This clonotype appeared a few times. J is TRBJ2-1 and V is TRBV6-1; D is possibly TRBD2 (6 bases). The germline gives CDR1 MNHNS, CDR2 SASEGT. The CDR3 spans 14 residues. With 7 bases removed from V and 0 bases from J, the gap between germline ends came to 10 bases. The DNA for the CDR3 is TGTGCCAGCATAGTGGGGGGCTCCTACAATGAGCAGTTCTTC. Its translation: CASIVGGSYNEQFF.

This clonotype was counted between two and nine times. This rearrangement joins TRBV5-1 to TRBJ2-2, with a possible D match to TRBD1 (6 bases). Per the germline V gene, CDR1 is SGHRS and CDR2 is YFSETQ. Between the trimmed V and J ends, which lost 4 bases and 6 bases, there was a span of 19 bases. The CDR3 contains 16 residues. In DNA, the CDR3 is TGCGCCAGCAGCAAGAGACAGGACCCGAGGGCCGGGGAGCTGTTTTTT. It encodes CASSKRQDPRAGELFF.

This clonotype came up a few times. V and J are TRBV7-9 and TRBJ1-2, with 8 bases lining up with TRBD1. With 6 bases clipped from V and 6 bases from J, the junction kept 12 bases outside the gene matches. The length of the CDR3 is 15 residues. CDR1 and CDR2 from the germline V gene are SEHNR and FQNEAQ (reference sequence). The CDR3 sequence: CASSSSTGELDGYTF. In DNA, the CDR3 is TGTGCCAGCAGTTCATCGACAGGGGAGTTGGATGGCTACACCTTC.

V and J are TRBV6-5 and TRBJ2-7; D gene ambiguous. Deletions cut 5 bases from V and 6 bases from J, with 17 bases between. The CDR3 length is 14 residues. Per the germline V gene, CDR1 is MNHEY and CDR2 is SVGAGI. The CDR3 nucleotides read TGTGCCAGCAGTACTCGGACGGGTTCACGCGAGCAGTACGTC. Protein: CASSTRTGSREQYV.

V is TRBV20-1 and J is TRBJ2-3; D is uncertain. There are 13 residues in the CDR3. Germline V gives CDR1 DFQATT, CDR2 SNEGSKA (reference sequence). Trimming took 5 bases from V and 2 from J, leaving 11 bases between them. The CDR3, as DNA: TGCAGTGCTCCGGGTGACCTCACAGATACGCAGTATTTT. It codes for CSAPGDLTDTQYF.

This clonotype came up many times. The chain joins TRBV4-3 to TRBJ2-5; no firm D call. With 0 bases removed from V and 6 bases from J, the gap between germline ends came to 8 bases. Germline CDR1 reads LGHNA; CDR2 reads YSLEER. This CDR3 comprises 13 residues. The CDR3 bases are TGCGCCAGCAGCCAAGAGGTATTCCAGACCCAGTACTTC. Translating gives CASSQEVFQTQYF.

The chain has TRBV7-8 and TRBJ2-7, with 8 bases identical to TRBD1. CDR1 is SGHVS and CDR2 is FQNEAQ in the germline V gene. With 2 bases clipped from V and 4 bases from J, the junction kept 7 bases outside the gene matches. The CDR3 is 15 amino acids. The CDR3 coding sequence is TGTGCCAGCAGCTTACGCTGGCAGGGGGCATACGAGCAGTACTTC. Translating it yields CASSLRWQGAYEQYF. Variable domain in full (rest from reference TRBV7-8 and TRBJ2-7): GAGVSQSPRYKVAKRGQDVALRCDPISGHVSLFWYQQALGQGPEFLTYFQNEAQLDKSGLPSDRFFAERPEGSVSTLKIQRTQQEDSAVYLCASSLRWQGAYEQYFGPGTRLTVT.

This clonotype was picked up many times. The V call is TRBV5-5, the J call TRBJ2-4; 7 positions match TRBD1. CDR1 is SGHKS and CDR2 is YYEKEE in the germline V gene (reference sequence). The CDR3 runs 16 residues. The V gene end was trimmed by 2 bases and the J gene end by 0 bases; junction bases not matched to a gene: 5. This CDR3 is CASSFRTGLAKNIQYF. CDR3 DNA: TGTGCCAGCAGCTTCAGGACAGGACTAGCCAAAAACATTCAGTACTTC.

The rearrangement joins TRBV28 to TRBJ2-7; D ambiguous. V lost 6 bases and J 0 bases, leaving 15 bases between the germline ends. There are 15 residues in the CDR3. CDR1 MDHEN and CDR2 SYDVKM come from the germline V gene. Here the CDR3 reads CASRPPPLGSYEQYF. CDR3 nucleotides: TGTGCCAGCAGGCCCCCCCCTCTGGGCTCCTACGAGCAGTACTTC.

This clonotype was seen only a few times. The chain recombines TRBV6-5 with TRBJ2-1; 8 bases match TRBD2. Trimming removed 8 bases from V and 2 bases from J; junction bases left unmatched: 11. This CDR3 region has 16 residues. Germline CDR1 reads MNHEY; CDR2 reads SVGAGI. This CDR3 is CASRLLAGNPYNEQFF. CDR3 DNA: TGTGCCAGCCGACTTTTAGCGGGGAACCCCTACAATGAGCAGTTCTTC.

This clonotype occurred a few times. The J gene is TRBJ2-2, the V gene TRBV30; D could derive from TRBD1 or TRBD2 (6 bases each). The V end was cut by 5 bases, the J end by 6 bases, with 13 bases between. The CDR3 loop spans 13 amino acids. Germline CDR1 is GTSNPN and CDR2 is SVGIG (reference sequence). CDR3 in amino acids: CAWFRGGPGELFF. The CDR3 coding sequence is TGTGCCTGGTTTAGAGGGGGGCCCGGGGAGCTGTTTTTT.

V and J are TRBV5-1 and TRBJ1-2; no clear D gene. There are 12 residues in the CDR3. The germline V and J ends were trimmed by 3 bases and 4 bases, with 7 bases remaining between them. Germline V CDR1 and CDR2: SGHRS, YFSETQ. The CDR3 here is CASSSETYGYTF. The CDR3 coding sequence is TGCGCCAGCAGCTCAGAAACCTATGGCTACACCTTC.

The chain uses TRBV7-2 and TRBJ2-7, with TRBD2 matching over 8 bases. CDR3 length: 17 amino acids. In germline, CDR1 is SGHTA, CDR2 FQGNSA. V trimming: 1 base; J trimming: 3 bases; junction bases outside the gene matches: 11. CDR3 in amino acids: CASSLGQLAAGHYEQYF. The CDR3 DNA follows: TGTGCCAGCAGCTTAGGACAACTAGCGGCGGGGCACTACGAGCAGTACTTC.

This clonotype has just a few counts. J is TRBJ1-1 and V is TRBV28; no definite D call. The germline V and J ends were trimmed by 4 bases and 2 bases, with 5 bases remaining between them. Germline values: CDR1 MDHEN, CDR2 SYDVKM. The CDR3 runs 12 residues. CDR3 amino acids: CASSYLNTEAFF. The CDR3 DNA reads as TGTGCCAGCAGTTATCTTAACACTGAAGCTTTCTTT.

This clonotype was counted between two and nine times. The V call is TRBV6-2 or TRBV6-3, the J call TRBJ1-6, with D tentatively TRBD1 (5 bases). Deletions cut 4 bases from V and 7 bases from J, with 11 bases between. The CDR3 runs 14 residues. Germline V gene data show CDR1 as MNHEY and CDR2 as SVGEGT. This CDR3 reads CASSSPRDNSPLHF. The CDR3, as DNA: TGTGCCAGCAGTTCCCCCAGGGACAATTCACCCCTCCACTTT.

This clonotype occurred a few times. The rearrangement links TRBV5-6 to TRBJ2-1, with no clear D. The CDR3 spans 13 residues. V lost 1 base to trimming and J lost 10 bases, with 12 bases between them. Germline assignment: CDR1 SGHDT and CDR2 YYEEEE. The CDR3, as DNA: TGTGCCAGCAGCTTGTACAATGGCCGGGAGCAGTTCTTC. Translated: CASSLYNGREQFF.

This clonotype was observed a handful of times. V usage is TRBV12-3 or TRBV12-4 and J usage is TRBJ2-5; perhaps D is TRBD1 or TRBD2 (5 bases each). V was pared by 5 bases and J by 13 bases, with 20 bases between. This CDR3 has 13 residues. The CDR3 DNA sequence: TGTGCCAGCAGTCAACTAACCGGGGCCCACCGGTACTTC. Encoded protein: CASSQLTGAHRYF.

V usage is TRBV7-8 and J usage is TRBJ1-4; D is unresolved. The CDR3 contains 16 residues. Between the trimmed V and J ends, which lost 3 bases and 3 bases, there was a span of 14 bases. Germline lookup yields CDR1 SGHVS and CDR2 FQNEAQ. CDR3: CASSFPRFGANEKLFF. In DNA form, the CDR3 reads TGTGCCAGCAGCTTCCCCAGGTTCGGGGCTAATGAAAAACTGTTTTTT.

V usage is TRBV3-1 and J usage is TRBJ2-5; perhaps D is TRBD1 or TRBD2 (5 bases each). This CDR3 is built from 19 residues. CDR1 is LGHDT, CDR2 YNNKEL, per germline (reference sequence). Trimming took off 3 bases at V and 1 base at J, with 24 bases between the two ends. The CDR3 DNA sequence: TGTGCCAGCAGCCATTACTTCTCCGGGGCCTCGGACGGCCAAGAGACCCAGTACTTC. Encoded protein: CASSHYFSGASDGQETQYF.

The rearrangement joins TRBV7-2 to TRBJ1-1; D is unclear. Germline V lookup: CDR1 SGHTA, CDR2 FQGNSA. The V gene lost 5 bases and the J gene lost 5 bases, with 15 bases spanning the gap. The CDR3 covers 14 residues. This chain's CDR3 is CASSLPLPGTEAFF. CDR3 sequence (DNA): TGTGCCAGCAGCCTTCCCTTACCGGGGACTGAAGCTTTCTTT.

This clonotype was detected only a few times. The chain combines TRBV29-1 with TRBJ2-7; D is perhaps TRBD1 or TRBD2 (5 bases each). CDR3 length: 11 residues. The germline V gene has CDR1 SQVTM and CDR2 ANQGSEA. Deletions cut 4 bases from V and 6 bases from J, with 10 bases between. CDR3 region: CSVGNGGEQYF. In DNA form, the CDR3 reads TGCAGCGTTGGGAATGGGGGCGAGCAGTACTTC.

The rearrangement uses TRBV15 and TRBJ2-4, with D unclear. CDR3 length: 13 amino acids. Germline V CDR1 and CDR2: LNHNV, YYDKDF (reference sequence). Between the trimmed V and J ends, which lost 0 bases and 11 bases, there was a span of 11 bases. The DNA of the CDR3 is TGTGCCACCAGCAGAGATCAGCCACGGGTTCAGTACTTC. Protein product: CATSRDQPRVQYF.

The chain recombines TRBV6-5 with TRBJ2-1; TRBD1 might be the D (6 bases). V lost 2 bases and J 7 bases, leaving 9 bases between the germline ends. Germline V gene lookup returns CDR1 MNHEY and CDR2 SVGAGI. The CDR3 extends over 13 amino acids. The CDR3 DNA reads as TGTGCCAGCAGTTACGGGGGCCTGAATGAGCAGTTCTTC. Translating gives CASSYGGLNEQFF.

This clonotype has a handful of counts. This chain connects TRBV4-3 to TRBJ2-3; 13 bases match TRBD2. Per the germline V gene, CDR1 is LGHNA and CDR2 is YSLEER. The CDR3 loop spans 16 amino acids. The ends lost 8 bases at V and 1 base at J; junction bases unmatched: 6. CDR3 loop: CASGRTSGGGTDTQYF. As DNA, the CDR3 is TGCGCCAGCGGGCGAACTAGCGGGGGGGGCACAGATACGCAGTATTTT.

The chain couples TRBV7-2 to TRBJ2-1; 10 positions agree with TRBD1. CDR3 length: 17 amino acids. J was trimmed by 2 bases and V by 4 bases; bases with no gene match: 8. Germline V gives CDR1 SGHTA, CDR2 FQGNSA. CDR3 coding DNA: TGTGCCAGCAGCTCCCGGGACAGGGGAGGGGCCTACAATGAGCAGTTCTTC. Residues: CASSSRDRGGAYNEQFF. The variable domain in full, with the rest retrieved from reference TRBV7-2 and TRBJ2-1, is GAGVSQSPSNKVTEKGKDVELRCDPISGHTALYWYRQSLGQGLEFLIYFQGNSAPDKSGLPSDRFSAERTGGSVSTLTIQRTQQEDSAVYLCASSSRDRGGAYNEQFFGPGTRLTVL.

This clonotype was seen more than once but under ten times. The V call is TRBV7-9, the J call TRBJ2-1; 8 nucleotides align to TRBD1. The CDR3 has 15 amino acids. Trimming cost V 6 bases and J 1 base; bases outside gene matches: 5. Germline-derived CDR1 and CDR2 are SEHNR and FQNEAQ (reference sequence). The CDR3 DNA reads as TGTGCCAGCAGATGGGGGACAGGATCCTACAATGAGCAGTTCTTC. It is translated as CASRWGTGSYNEQFF.